The 26 T cell receptor beta chains below were found in one sample sequenced in a study of Ad26.COV2.S vaccination and SARS-CoV-2 variants. Treatment given: about 20 received Ad26.COV2.S at low or high dose, single or two shots; several received placebo; per-sample allocation not given. Each sample was drawn 63 days after the first injection (of vaccine or placebo). The repertoire was sequenced with immunoSEQ multiplex PCR; TCRdb's copy has only in-frame clones and lacks some. The sample has about 320,000 clones; about 86% are singletons. Here the sequenced sample was peripheral blood, taken in a trial of Ad26.COV2.S vaccine versus placebo. The receptors originated from a person aged 18 to 59 who received the Ad26.COV2.S COVID-19 vaccine or a placebo.

The DNA for the CDR3 is TGTGCCAGCAGTCCGGGACAGCTAGACTACACCTTC. This sequence encodes CASSPGQLDYTF. The V gene is TRBV28, the J gene TRBJ1-2, with 7 bases lining up with TRBD1. Germline V gene data show CDR1 as MDHEN and CDR2 as SYDVKM. V lost 5 bases and J lost 10; bases outside the gene matches: 7. The CDR3 contains 12 residues.

The rearrangement uses TRBV3-1 (or the pseudogene TRBV3-2) and TRBJ2-1, with 8 bases aligning to TRBD2. Germline-derived CDR1 and CDR2 are LGHDT and YNNKEL (reference sequence). The CDR3 spans 15 residues. The V gene end was trimmed by 1 base and the J gene end by 4 bases; junction bases not matched to a gene: 3. The CDR3 bases are TGTGCCAGCAGCCAAGGGCGGGGGGATTACAATGAGCAGTTCTTC. Translation: CASSQGRGDYNEQFF.

This chain links TRBV5-4 with TRBJ1-2; a possible D gene is TRBD1 (6 bases). V was clipped by 0 bases and J by 4 bases, with 16 bases between them. The CDR3 extends over 16 amino acids. CDR1 SGHNT and CDR2 YYREEE come from the germline V gene (reference sequence). The CDR3, as DNA: TGTGCCAGCAGCTTGGGGGTTACAGGGTCGGCCTATGGCTACACCTTC. This translates into CASSLGVTGSAYGYTF. Using reference TRBV5-4 and TRBJ1-2 for the parts outside the CDR3, the full variable domain is ETGVTQSPTHLIKTRGQQVTLRCSSQSGHNTVSWYQQALGQGPQFIFQYYREEENGRGNFPPRFSGLQFPNYSSELNVNALELDDSALYLCASSLGVTGSAYGYTFGSGTRLTVV.

This chain joins TRBV7-2 and TRBJ1-1; no definite D call. This CDR3 spans 16 amino acids. The V gene's germline CDR1 is SGHTA and CDR2 FQGNSA. The V and J ends lost 3 bases and 0 bases respectively, with 14 bases between them. The CDR3 sequence is CASSFLLRQMNTEAFF. The CDR3 nucleotides read TGTGCCAGCAGCTTTCTCTTGCGGCAAATGAACACTGAAGCTTTCTTT.

This chain connects TRBV7-6 to TRBJ2-5; 10 bases align to TRBD2. The CDR3 has 16 residues. J gave up 2 bases and V 5 bases, and 8 bases lay outside the gene matches. Germline assignment: CDR1 SGHVS and CDR2 FNYEAQ. The CDR3 coding sequence is TGTGCCAGCAGCCAGGGGCTAGCGGGGGTACAAGAGACCCAGTACTTC. Its protein is CASSQGLAGVQETQYF. The full variable domain, with the rest looked up from reference TRBV7-6 and TRBJ2-5, is GAGVSQSPRYKVTKRGQDVALRCDPISGHVSLYWYRQALGQGPEFLTYFNYEAQQDKSGLPNDRFSAERPEGSISTLTIQRTEQRDSAMYRCASSQGLAGVQETQYFGPGTRLLVL.

The V and J genes are TRBV4-1 and TRBJ2-5; D unclear. The CDR3 is made up of 13 amino acids. V was shortened by 5 bases and J by 5 bases, with 12 bases between the two germline ends. Germline V CDR1 and CDR2: MGHRA, YSYEKL. DNA for the CDR3: TGCGCCAGCAGCATGGATGTACCGGAGACCCAGTACTTC. This encodes CASSMDVPETQYF.

The rearrangement joins TRBV3-1 (or the pseudogene TRBV3-2) to TRBJ1-6, with D possibly matching TRBD1 (5 bases). The germline V and J ends were trimmed by 2 bases and 7 bases, with 18 bases remaining between them. The CDR3 extends over 17 amino acids. The germline gives CDR1 LGHDT, CDR2 YNNKEL (reference sequence). CDR3 protein: CASSQSSRGVFNSPLHF. As DNA, the CDR3 is TGTGCCAGCAGCCAATCCTCCCGGGGGGTGTTCAATTCACCCCTCCACTTT.

This chain connects TRBV6-5 to TRBJ2-3; 7 positions match TRBD1. Germline trimming cut 5 bases from V and 4 bases from J; bases unmatched to any gene: 3. CDR3 length equals 13 residues. CDR1 and CDR2 (germline): MNHEY, SVGAGI. The CDR3 sequence: CASSRTGADTQYF. CDR3 DNA sequence: TGTGCCAGCAGTCGAACAGGGGCAGATACGCAGTATTTT.

V and J are TRBV6-5 and TRBJ1-1; D possibly corresponds to TRBD1 (5 bases). Germline V gives CDR1 MNHEY, CDR2 SVGAGI. There are 14 residues in the CDR3. V was shortened by 10 bases and J by 5 bases, with 20 bases between the two germline ends. The CDR3 sequence: CATKGFRAGTEAFF. The CDR3 DNA reads as TGTGCCACCAAAGGATTCAGGGCGGGGACTGAAGCTTTCTTT.

The chain has TRBV3-1 (or the pseudogene TRBV3-2) and TRBJ1-1; 9 positions agree with TRBD1. This CDR3 has 11 amino acids. From germline, CDR1 is LGHDT and CDR2 YNNKEL (reference sequence). With V trimmed by 6 bases and J by 11 bases, 4 bases remained unmatched. In DNA form, the CDR3 reads TGTGCCAGCAGACAGGGGGCGTCTGCTTTCTTT. Translated, it gives CASRQGASAFF.

V and J are TRBV12-3 or TRBV12-4 and TRBJ1-1, with D hard to call. The CDR3 consists of 13 residues. V gave up 1 base and J gave up 6 bases, with 9 bases separating them. CDR3 sequence: CASSLGDRSEAFF. The CDR3 DNA sequence: TGTGCCAGCAGTTTAGGGGATAGGTCTGAAGCTTTCTTT.

This clone is a singleton in its sample. This chain uses TRBV9 with TRBJ1-1; no reliable D call. V lost 1 base to trimming and J lost 1 base, with 11 bases between them. The CDR3 has 15 amino acids. CDR1 is SGDLS, CDR2 YYNGEE, per germline. The CDR3 DNA sequence: TGTGCCAGCAGCGTATCAGGCAACGGGAACACTGAAGCTTTCTTT. Its translation is CASSVSGNGNTEAFF.

The V gene is TRBV3-1 (or the pseudogene TRBV3-2), the J gene TRBJ2-7; the D gene is possibly TRBD2 (7 bases). The germline CDR1 and CDR2 sequences are LGHDT and YNNKEL (reference sequence). This CDR3 is 17 amino acids long. V lost 4 bases, J lost 0 bases, and 19 bases lay in between. CDR3 residues: CASSPPVGGANSYEQYF. The CDR3 DNA reads as TGTGCCAGCAGCCCGCCCGTGGGGGGGGCCAACTCCTACGAGCAGTACTTC.

V is TRBV11-2 and J is TRBJ1-1; D remains unclear. Trimming left V 5 bases short and J 0 bases short, with 4 bases between. Looked up from germline, CDR1 is SGHAT and CDR2 is FQNNGV. CDR3 length: 12 amino acids. The CDR3 bases are TGTGCCAGCAGCGGGGTGAACACTGAAGCTTTCTTT. This codes for CASSGVNTEAFF.

The CDR3 DNA reads TGTGCCAGCGAAAGGACTGACAATTCACCCCTCCACTTT. Its translation: CASERTDNSPLHF. This chain links TRBV6-5 with TRBJ1-6, with D unclear. Trimming removed 8 bases at V and 7 bases at J, with 12 bases between. This CDR3 is 13 amino acids long. The germline gives CDR1 MNHEY, CDR2 SVGAGI.

The chain joins TRBV4-1 to TRBJ1-2, with no clear D. V was cut by 1 base and J by 4 bases, with 13 bases left in between. Germline V gives CDR1 MGHRA, CDR2 YSYEKL. The CDR3 is 15 amino acids. DNA of the CDR3: TGCGCCAGCAGCCAAGTGGTAGCCACTCTCTATGGCTACACCTTC. This sequence encodes CASSQVVATLYGYTF.

The CDR3 sequence is CASSQGSDSHEQYF. The CDR3 bases are TGTGCCAGCAGCCAAGGTTCGGACAGTCACGAGCAGTACTTC. This chain joins TRBV3-1 (or the pseudogene TRBV3-2) and TRBJ2-7; D possibly corresponds to TRBD1 (6 bases). The germline V gene has CDR1 LGHDT and CDR2 YNNKEL (reference sequence). The CDR3 loop spans 14 amino acids. V shed 1 base and J shed 5 bases, with 12 bases lying between them.

This sequence joins TRBV7-2 and TRBJ1-5, with 7 bases fitting TRBD1. Germline-derived CDR1 and CDR2 are SGHTA and FQGNSA. This CDR3 comprises 19 residues. Trimming at V came to 5 bases and at J to 0 bases, leaving 16 bases not matched to a gene. The CDR3, as DNA: TGTGCCAGCAGCCCTCGGGACAGCCTAGGCGCATATAGCAATCAGCCCCAGCATTTT. Protein sequence: CASSPRDSLGAYSNQPQHF.

About this clone: Other nucleotide sequences from this sample produce the same CDR3. The chain recombines TRBV6-1 with TRBJ1-3, with no clear D. The CDR3 contains 15 residues. V gave up 1 base and J gave up 0 bases, with 7 bases separating them. Germline V gene sequence: CDR1 MNHNS, CDR2 SASEGT. CDR3 in amino acids: CASSEVHFSGNTIYF. The CDR3 DNA sequence: TGTGCCAGCAGTGAAGTCCACTTCTCTGGAAACACCATATATTTT.

The rearrangement uses TRBV5-1 and TRBJ2-1; 10 bases match TRBD2. The CDR3 loop spans 16 amino acids. The trim removed 4 bases at V and 2 bases at J, leaving 6 bases unmatched. Germline V gives CDR1 SGHRS, CDR2 YFSETQ. CDR3 DNA sequence: TGCGCCAGCAGCAGGGGACTAGCGCCTACCTACAATGAGCAGTTCTTC. Its protein is CASSRGLAPTYNEQFF.

The V gene is TRBV18, the J gene TRBJ2-5, with no clear D. Germline CDR1 KGHSH, CDR2 LQKENI. V lost 5 bases, J lost 5 bases, and 9 bases lay in between. The CDR3 extends over 12 amino acids. CDR3 amino acids: CASSTKMETQYF. The CDR3 DNA sequence: TGTGCCAGCTCAACTAAGATGGAGACCCAGTACTTC. Looking up the rest from reference TRBV18 and TRBJ2-5 gives the full variable domain: NAGVMQNPRHLVRRRGQEARLRCSPMKGHSHVYWYRQLPEEGLKFMVYLQKENIIDESGMPKERFSAEFPKEGPSILRIQQVVRGDSAAYFCASSTKMETQYFGPGTRLLVL.

The chain has TRBV7-9 and TRBJ2-7, with 7 bases aligning to TRBD1. J gave up 2 bases and V 4 bases, and 8 bases lay outside the gene matches. CDR1 SEHNR and CDR2 FQNEAQ come from the germline V gene (reference sequence). This CDR3 is built from 15 residues. The DNA for the CDR3 is TGTGCCAGCAGCTCCGAGACAGGGCTTCCCTACGAGCAGTACTTC. This gives the protein CASSSETGLPYEQYF.

The rearrangement uses TRBV5-1 and TRBJ2-7; TRBD2 aligns across 9 bases. The trim removed 2 bases at V and 0 bases at J, leaving 3 bases unmatched. The CDR3 sequence is 15 residues long. From germline, CDR1 is SGHRS and CDR2 YFSETQ. The CDR3 protein is CASSLQRGDSYEQYF. CDR3 nucleotide sequence: TGCGCCAGCAGCTTACAGCGGGGGGACTCCTACGAGCAGTACTTC.

This chain links TRBV6-5 with TRBJ1-5; the D gene is possibly TRBD1 (6 bases). V was shortened by 6 bases and J by 3 bases, with 12 bases between the two germline ends. CDR1 is MNHEY, CDR2 SVGAGI, per germline. The CDR3 spans 14 residues. The CDR3 loop is CASRQQGDNQPQHF. In DNA form, the CDR3 reads TGTGCCAGCAGACAACAGGGTGACAATCAGCCCCAGCATTTT.

The chain recombines TRBV5-6 with TRBJ1-2; 7 nucleotides line up with TRBD1. Germline loops: CDR1 SGHDT, CDR2 YYEEEE. The CDR3 loop spans 14 amino acids. The V gene end was trimmed by 1 base and the J gene end by 0 bases; junction bases not matched to a gene: 0. The CDR3 DNA is TGTGCCAGCAGCTTGAGGGGGCCTAACTATGGCTACACCTTC. Its protein is CASSLRGPNYGYTF.

The chain uses TRBV9 and TRBJ2-3; D may be TRBD1 or TRBD2 (6 bases each). CDR1 and CDR2 (germline): SGDLS, YYNGEE. The CDR3 sequence is 17 residues long. The V end lost 4 bases, the J end lost 4 bases, and 22 bases lay between the germline ends. CDR3 amino acids: CASSRTTGALRPDTQYF. The CDR3 DNA sequence: TGTGCCAGCAGCCGTACAACGGGGGCCTTAAGGCCAGATACGCAGTATTTT.